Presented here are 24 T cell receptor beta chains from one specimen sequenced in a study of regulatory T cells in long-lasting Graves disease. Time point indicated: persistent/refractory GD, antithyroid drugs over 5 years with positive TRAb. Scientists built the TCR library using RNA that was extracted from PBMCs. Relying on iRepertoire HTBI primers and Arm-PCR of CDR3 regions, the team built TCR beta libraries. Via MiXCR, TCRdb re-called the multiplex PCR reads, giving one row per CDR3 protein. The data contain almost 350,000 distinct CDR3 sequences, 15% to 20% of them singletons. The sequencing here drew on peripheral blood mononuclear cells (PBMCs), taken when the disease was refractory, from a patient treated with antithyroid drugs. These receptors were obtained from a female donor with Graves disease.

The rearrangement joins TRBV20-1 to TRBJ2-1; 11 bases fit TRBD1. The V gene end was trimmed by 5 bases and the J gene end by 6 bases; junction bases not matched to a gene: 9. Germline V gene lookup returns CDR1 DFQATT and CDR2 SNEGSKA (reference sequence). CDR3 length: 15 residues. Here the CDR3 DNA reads TGCAGTGCTTCCTCCGGGACAGGGGGTAGCAATGAGCAGTTCTTC. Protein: CSASSGTGGSNEQFF.

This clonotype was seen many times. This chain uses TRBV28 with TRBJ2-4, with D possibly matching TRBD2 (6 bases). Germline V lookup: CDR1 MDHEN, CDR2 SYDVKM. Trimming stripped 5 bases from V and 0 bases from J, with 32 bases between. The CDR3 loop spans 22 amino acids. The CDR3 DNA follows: TGTGCCAGCAGTGGACCAGGGACTTTGGCCTATCGACGAACCCAAGCCAAAAACATTCAGTACTTC. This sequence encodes CASSGPGTLAYRRTQAKNIQYF.

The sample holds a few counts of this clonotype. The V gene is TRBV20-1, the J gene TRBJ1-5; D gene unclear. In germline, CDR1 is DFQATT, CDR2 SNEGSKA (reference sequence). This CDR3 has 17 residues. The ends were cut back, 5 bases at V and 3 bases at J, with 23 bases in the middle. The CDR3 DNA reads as TGCAGTGCTCAGGCTCCCGCTATTACAAGTCCCAATCAGCCCCAGCATTTT. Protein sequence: CSAQAPAITSPNQPQHF.

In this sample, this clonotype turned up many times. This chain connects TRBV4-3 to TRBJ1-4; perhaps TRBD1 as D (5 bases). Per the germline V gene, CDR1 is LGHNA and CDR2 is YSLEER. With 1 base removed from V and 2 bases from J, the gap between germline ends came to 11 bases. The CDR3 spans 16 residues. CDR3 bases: TGCGCCAGCAGCCAAGGGAGGGCAGGGACTAATGAAAAACTGTTTTTT. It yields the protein CASSQGRAGTNEKLFF.

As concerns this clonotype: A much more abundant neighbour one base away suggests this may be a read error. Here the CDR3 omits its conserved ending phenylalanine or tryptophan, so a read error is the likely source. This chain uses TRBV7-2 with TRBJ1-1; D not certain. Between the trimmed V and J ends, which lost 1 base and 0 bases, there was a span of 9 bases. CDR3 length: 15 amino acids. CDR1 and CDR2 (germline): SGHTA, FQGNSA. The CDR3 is CASSLEYSMNTEAFI. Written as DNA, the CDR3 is TGTGCCAGCAGCTTAGAATATTCGATGAACACTGAAGCTTTCATT.

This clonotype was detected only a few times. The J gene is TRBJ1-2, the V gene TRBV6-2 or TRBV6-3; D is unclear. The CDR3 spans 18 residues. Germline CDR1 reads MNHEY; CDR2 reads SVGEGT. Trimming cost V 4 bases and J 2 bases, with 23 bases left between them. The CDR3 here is CASSSIDWVEIKNYGYTF. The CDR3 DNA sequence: TGTGCCAGCAGTTCCATCGATTGGGTAGAAATCAAGAACTATGGCTACACCTTC.

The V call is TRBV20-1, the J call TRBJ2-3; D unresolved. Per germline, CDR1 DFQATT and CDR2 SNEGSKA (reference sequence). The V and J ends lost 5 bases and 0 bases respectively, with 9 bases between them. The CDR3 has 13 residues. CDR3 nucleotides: TGCAGTGCTGGGGATTATAGCACAGATACGCAGTATTTT. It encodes CSAGDYSTDTQYF.

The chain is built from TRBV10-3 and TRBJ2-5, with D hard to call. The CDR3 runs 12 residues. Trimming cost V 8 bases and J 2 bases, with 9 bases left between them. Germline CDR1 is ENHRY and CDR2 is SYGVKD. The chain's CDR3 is CAIGLDQETQYF. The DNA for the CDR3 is TGTGCCATCGGGTTAGATCAAGAGACCCAGTACTTC.

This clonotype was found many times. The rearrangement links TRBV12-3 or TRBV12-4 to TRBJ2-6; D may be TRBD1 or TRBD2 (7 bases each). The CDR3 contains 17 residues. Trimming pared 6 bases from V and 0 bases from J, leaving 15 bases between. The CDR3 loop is CASSQTGRDSGANVLTF. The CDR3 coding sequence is TGTGCCAGCAGCCAGACAGGGAGGGACTCTGGGGCCAACGTCCTGACTTTC.

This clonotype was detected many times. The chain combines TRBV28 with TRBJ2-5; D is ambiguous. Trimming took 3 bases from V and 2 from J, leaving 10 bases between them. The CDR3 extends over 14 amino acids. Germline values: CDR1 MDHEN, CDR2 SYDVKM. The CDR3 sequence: CASSLYTLQETQYF. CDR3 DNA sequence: TGTGCCAGCAGTTTGTATACCCTACAAGAGACCCAGTACTTC.

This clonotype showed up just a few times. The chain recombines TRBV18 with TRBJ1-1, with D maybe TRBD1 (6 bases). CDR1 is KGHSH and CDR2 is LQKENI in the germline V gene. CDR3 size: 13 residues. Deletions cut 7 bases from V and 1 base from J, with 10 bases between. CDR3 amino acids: CASLQDRNTEAFF. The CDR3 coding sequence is TGTGCCAGCTTACAGGACAGGAACACTGAAGCTTTCTTT.

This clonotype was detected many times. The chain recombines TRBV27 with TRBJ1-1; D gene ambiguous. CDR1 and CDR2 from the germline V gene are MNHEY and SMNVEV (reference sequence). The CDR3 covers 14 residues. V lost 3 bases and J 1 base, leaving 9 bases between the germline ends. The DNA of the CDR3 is TGTGCCAGCAGTTTGGGATTGAGGAACACTGAAGCTTTCTTT. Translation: CASSLGLRNTEAFF.

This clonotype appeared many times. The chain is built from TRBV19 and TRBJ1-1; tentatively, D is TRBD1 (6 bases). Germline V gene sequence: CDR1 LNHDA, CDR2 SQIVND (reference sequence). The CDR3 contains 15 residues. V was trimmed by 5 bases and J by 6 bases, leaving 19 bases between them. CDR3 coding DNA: TGTGCCAGTAGTCTGGGACAAGGGGTGAGGGCTGAAGCTTTCTTT. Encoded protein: CASSLGQGVRAEAFF.

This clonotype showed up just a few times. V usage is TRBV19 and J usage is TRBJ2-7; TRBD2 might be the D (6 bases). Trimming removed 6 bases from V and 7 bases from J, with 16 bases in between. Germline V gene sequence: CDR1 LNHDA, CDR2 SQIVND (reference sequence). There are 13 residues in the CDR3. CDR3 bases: TGTGCCAGTAGCCCTTCCGGGGGTTTGGAGCAGTACTTC. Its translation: CASSPSGGLEQYF.

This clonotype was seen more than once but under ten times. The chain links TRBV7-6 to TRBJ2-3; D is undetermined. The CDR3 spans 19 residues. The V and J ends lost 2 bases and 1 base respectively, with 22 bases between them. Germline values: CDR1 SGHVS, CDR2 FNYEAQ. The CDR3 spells CASSLKDEEPLVRTDTQYF. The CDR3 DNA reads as TGTGCCAGCAGCTTAAAGGATGAGGAGCCTCTAGTTCGCACAGATACGCAGTATTTT.

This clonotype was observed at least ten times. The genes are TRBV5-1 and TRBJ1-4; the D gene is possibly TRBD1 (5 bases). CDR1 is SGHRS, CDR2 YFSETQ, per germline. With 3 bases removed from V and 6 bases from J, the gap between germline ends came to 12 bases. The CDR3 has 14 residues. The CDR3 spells CASSSGRQDEKLFF. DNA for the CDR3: TGCGCCAGCAGCTCGGGGCGCCAGGATGAAAAACTGTTTTTT.

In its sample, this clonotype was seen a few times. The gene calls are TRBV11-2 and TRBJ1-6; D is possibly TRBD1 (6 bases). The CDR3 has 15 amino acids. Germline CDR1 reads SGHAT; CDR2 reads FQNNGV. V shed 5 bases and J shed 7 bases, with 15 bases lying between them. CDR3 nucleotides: TGTGCCAGCAGCCAAAACGGACAGCTAAATTCACCCCTCCACTTT. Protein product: CASSQNGQLNSPLHF.

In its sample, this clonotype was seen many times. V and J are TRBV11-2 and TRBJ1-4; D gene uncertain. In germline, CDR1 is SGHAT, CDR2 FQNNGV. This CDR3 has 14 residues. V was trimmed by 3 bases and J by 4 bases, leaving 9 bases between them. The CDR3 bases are TGTGCCAGCAGCTTCGGCGGGTTTAATGAAAAACTGTTTTTT. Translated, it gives CASSFGGFNEKLFF.

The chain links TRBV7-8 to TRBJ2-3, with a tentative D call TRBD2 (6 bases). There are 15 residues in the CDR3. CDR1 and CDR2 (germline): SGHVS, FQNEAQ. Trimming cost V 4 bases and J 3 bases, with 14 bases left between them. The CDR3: CASSWIQEGTDTQYF. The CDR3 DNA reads TGTGCCAGCAGCTGGATACAGGAGGGTACAGATACGCAGTATTTT.

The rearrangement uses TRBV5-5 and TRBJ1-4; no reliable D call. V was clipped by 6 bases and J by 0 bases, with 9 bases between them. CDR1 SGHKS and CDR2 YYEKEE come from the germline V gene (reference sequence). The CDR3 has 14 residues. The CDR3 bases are TGTGCCAGCATGCCGGGAGCAACTAATGAAAAACTGTTTTTT. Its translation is CASMPGATNEKLFF.

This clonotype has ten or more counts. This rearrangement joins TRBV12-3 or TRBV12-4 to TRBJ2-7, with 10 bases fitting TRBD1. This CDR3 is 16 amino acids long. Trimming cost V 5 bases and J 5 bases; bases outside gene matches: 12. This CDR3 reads CASSPPLWDRGHEQYF. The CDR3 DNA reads TGTGCCAGCAGTCCTCCTCTTTGGGACAGGGGACACGAGCAGTACTTC.

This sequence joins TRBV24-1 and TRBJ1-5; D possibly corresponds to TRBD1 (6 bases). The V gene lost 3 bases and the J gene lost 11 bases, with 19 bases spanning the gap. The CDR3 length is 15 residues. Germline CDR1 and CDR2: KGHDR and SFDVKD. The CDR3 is CATSDGSDTQGAQHF. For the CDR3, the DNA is TGTGCCACCAGTGATGGTTCGGACACACAGGGAGCCCAGCATTTT.

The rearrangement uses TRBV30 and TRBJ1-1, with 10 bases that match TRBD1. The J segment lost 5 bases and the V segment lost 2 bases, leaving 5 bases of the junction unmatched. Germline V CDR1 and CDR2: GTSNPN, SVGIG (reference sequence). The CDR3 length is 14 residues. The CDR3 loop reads CAWSLGQGVTEAFF. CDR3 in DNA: TGTGCCTGGAGTCTTGGACAGGGGGTGACTGAAGCTTTCTTT.

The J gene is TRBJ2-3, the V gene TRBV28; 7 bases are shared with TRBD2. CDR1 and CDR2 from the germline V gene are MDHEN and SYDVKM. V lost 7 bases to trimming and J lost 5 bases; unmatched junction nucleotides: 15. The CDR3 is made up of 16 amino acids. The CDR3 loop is CASIPAGGSSIDTQYF. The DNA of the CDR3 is TGTGCCAGCATCCCAGCTGGCGGGAGTTCCATAGATACGCAGTATTTT.